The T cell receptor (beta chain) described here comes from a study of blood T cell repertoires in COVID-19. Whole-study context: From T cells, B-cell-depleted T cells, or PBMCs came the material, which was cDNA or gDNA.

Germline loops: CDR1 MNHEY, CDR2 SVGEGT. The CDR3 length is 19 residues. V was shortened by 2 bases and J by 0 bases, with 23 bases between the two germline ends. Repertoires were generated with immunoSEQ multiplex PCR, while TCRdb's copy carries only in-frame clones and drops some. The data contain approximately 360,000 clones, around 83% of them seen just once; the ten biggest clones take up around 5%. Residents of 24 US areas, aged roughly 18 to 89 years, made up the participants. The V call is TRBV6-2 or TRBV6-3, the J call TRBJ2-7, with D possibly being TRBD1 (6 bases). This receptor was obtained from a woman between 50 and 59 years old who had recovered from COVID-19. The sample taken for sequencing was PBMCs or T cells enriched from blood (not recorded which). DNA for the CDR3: TGTGCCAGCAGTTACCTAGTCAGGGGCCGCTTTTCACCCTCCTACGAGCAGTACTTC. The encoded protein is CASSYLVRGRFSPSYEQYF.